This TCR beta chain was found in a study of tumor-infiltrating lymphocytes in primary liver carcinoma. Extraction of RNA together with DNA used roughly 18-32 mg of unsorted bulk tissue. Comment on this clonotype: One end of the junction is discordant with germline, which a read error may explain.

The CDR3 runs to 16 residues. Germline CDR1 reads SGHDN; CDR2 reads FVKESK. Production of TCR beta cDNA used roughly 0.55 ug total RNA together with a constant-region primer. Three nested multiplex PCR rounds, a slightly modified ARM-PCR, produced the libraries for TCR beta. Forward primers for TRBV1-TRBV30 and a C-beta reverse primer served the first two PCR rounds, at about 9 cycles each. TCRdb independently ran MiXCR on the multiplex PCR reads; one entry per CDR3 protein. The sample holds approximately 40,000 distinct CDR3 sequences, around 74% seen once. Sequenced input: liver tumor tissue from sampling region 4. Stated subset: tumor region T4, right-lateral pole. The TCR was taken from a man aged 35-49 years with primary liver carcinoma and hepatitis B virus infection. The chain employs TRBV14 and TRBJ2-1, with 8 bases lining up with TRBD2. The CDR3 loop reads CASSAVAGWVHNGQFF. The CDR3, as DNA: TGTGCCAGTAGTGCCGTAGCGGGATGGGTACACAATGGGCAGTTCTTC.